This T cell receptor (beta chain) was profiled in a study of T cells after yellow fever vaccination. This clonotype has ten or more counts. This CDR3 spans 16 amino acids. V lost 0 bases, J lost 4 bases, and 14 bases lay in between. Germline assignment: CDR1 KGHSH and CDR2 LQKENI. Making TCR cDNA involved 5'RACE template switching, which added UMIs and a universal primer site. One entry per CDR3 protein, called by TCRdb with MiXCR from the 5' RACE reads. The sample consists of approximately 450,000 distinct CDR3 sequences, around 19% of them appearing once. V is TRBV18 and J is TRBJ2-3; a possible D gene is TRBD1 (6 bases). The receptor was isolated from a man aged 18 to 29 who received the YFV17D yellow fever vaccine. The sample consisted of PBMCs, taken before the yellow fever booster vaccination. The CDR3 is CASSPPSGVRADTQYF. The CDR3 DNA reads as TGTGCCAGCTCACCACCCTCAGGGGTTCGGGCAGATACGCAGTATTTT.